Below, 25 T cell receptor beta chains from the same sample are listed, as sequenced in a study of cytomegalovirus exposure and HLA in healthy donors. Vbeta (60) and Jbeta (13) primers were used in the PCR. Assay: immunoSEQ multiplex PCR; the TCRdb copy retains only in-frame clones and omits some. Here the sample table reports 100,000 to 150,000 clones. Sequencing used PBMCs. These receptors came from a young man in good health and CMV-seronegative.

V and J are TRBV10-3 and TRBJ1-1; no clear D. Germline V gene sequence: CDR1 ENHRY, CDR2 SYGVKD. The V gene lost 3 bases and the J gene lost 2 bases, with 7 bases spanning the gap. The CDR3 runs to 13 residues. The CDR3 bases are TGTGCCATCAGTGACTTAGCTAACACTGAAGCTTTCTTT. Translation: CAISDLANTEAFF.

The chain joins TRBV7-2 to TRBJ1-5; maybe TRBD1 (6 bases). This CDR3 spans 15 amino acids. V was shortened by 5 bases and J by 7 bases, with 18 bases between the two germline ends. Germline V gene data show CDR1 as SGHTA and CDR2 as FQGNSA. In DNA form, the CDR3 reads TGTGCCAGCAGCCCCCAAGCAGGGGTAGGCCAGCCCCAGCATTTT. Translating gives CASSPQAGVGQPQHF.

This rearrangement joins TRBV2 to TRBJ2-2; D perhaps matches TRBD1 (6 bases). There are 16 residues in the CDR3. Germline CDR1 is SNHLY and CDR2 is FYNNEI. V lost 11 bases to trimming and J lost 3 bases, with 22 bases between them. The CDR3 DNA sequence: TGTGCCGGTTCCCCCGCGACAGGCTGGGACACCGGGGAGCTGTTTTTT. Translated: CAGSPATGWDTGELFF.

The chain recombines TRBV7-2 with TRBJ2-3, with D perhaps matching TRBD1 (6 bases). The V end lost 3 bases, the J end lost 6 bases, and 13 bases lay between the germline ends. CDR3 size: 14 residues. Germline CDR1 SGHTA, CDR2 FQGNSA. CDR3 coding DNA: TGTGCCAGCAGCTTCGGACAGTCAGTGGATACGCAGTATTTT. Its translation is CASSFGQSVDTQYF. Full variable domain (missing parts from reference TRBV7-2 and TRBJ2-3): GAGVSQSPSNKVTEKGKDVELRCDPISGHTALYWYRQSLGQGLEFLIYFQGNSAPDKSGLPSDRFSAERTGGSVSTLTIQRTQQEDSAVYLCASSFGQSVDTQYFGPGTRLTVL.

V usage is TRBV9 and J usage is TRBJ1-1; D is ambiguous. The CDR3 runs 10 residues. From germline, CDR1 is SGDLS and CDR2 YYNGEE. The V end lost 5 bases, the J end lost 12 bases, and 11 bases lay between the germline ends. CDR3 coding DNA: TGTGCCAGCAGGGCCGGGAGAACTTTCTTT. Its protein product is CASRAGRTFF.

The gene calls are TRBV25-1 and TRBJ1-5; 7 positions agree with TRBD1. Germline CDR1 is MGHDK and CDR2 is SYGVNS. With V trimmed by 1 base and J by 0 bases, 9 bases remained unmatched. The CDR3 runs to 18 residues. CDR3 coding DNA: TGTGCCAGCAGTGAATGTCCCCTCGGGACAGATAGCAATCAGCCCCAGCATTTT. Translated: CASSECPLGTDSNQPQHF.

The chain has TRBV19 and TRBJ2-1, with D possibly matching TRBD1 (5 bases). The CDR3 totals 15 residues. Germline V gene sequence: CDR1 LNHDA, CDR2 SQIVND (reference sequence). V was pared by 3 bases and J by 1 base, with 10 bases between. CDR3 coding DNA: TGTGCCAGTAGTATCAGGCAGGGATCCTACAATGAGCAGTTCTTC. It encodes CASSIRQGSYNEQFF.

The V call is TRBV30, the J call TRBJ1-2, with a possible D match to TRBD1 (6 bases). CDR3 length: 15 residues. The V end was cut by 0 bases, the J end by 4 bases, with 15 bases between. Germline V gene data show CDR1 as GTSNPN and CDR2 as SVGIG (reference sequence). The CDR3 DNA reads TGTGCCTGGAGTGTAGAGTTCGCGGGGGCCTATGGCTACACCTTC. Amino acid sequence: CAWSVEFAGAYGYTF. Full variable domain (rest looked up from reference TRBV30 and TRBJ1-2): SQTIHQWPATLVQPVGSPLSLECTVEGTSNPNLYWYRQAAGRGLQLLFYSVGIGQISSEVPQNLSASRPQDRQFILSSKKLLLSDSGFYLCAWSVEFAGAYGYTFGSGTRLTVV.

This rearrangement joins TRBV18 to TRBJ1-2; no definite D call. Trimming removed 3 bases at V and 10 bases at J, with 15 bases between. CDR3 length: 13 amino acids. Per the germline V gene, CDR1 is KGHSH and CDR2 is LQKENI. CDR3 residues: CASSPQEEGNYTF. The CDR3 DNA is TGTGCCAGCTCACCTCAGGAGGAGGGAAACTACACCTTC.

This chain joins TRBV7-2 and TRBJ1-3; TRBD1 agrees at 7 bases. With V trimmed by 5 bases and J by 6 bases, 7 bases remained unmatched. Germline values: CDR1 SGHTA, CDR2 FQGNSA. CDR3 size: 14 residues. DNA for the CDR3: TGTGCCAGCAGCAACAGACAGGGAGCAAACACCATATATTTT. Translating it yields CASSNRQGANTIYF. The full variable domain, its missing parts supplied by reference TRBV7-2 and TRBJ1-3, is GAGVSQSPSNKVTEKGKDVELRCDPISGHTALYWYRQSLGQGLEFLIYFQGNSAPDKSGLPSDRFSAERTGGSVSTLTIQRTQQEDSAVYLCASSNRQGANTIYFGEGSWLTVV.

The V and J genes are TRBV19 and TRBJ1-5, with a possible D match to TRBD1 (5 bases). Germline-derived CDR1 and CDR2 are LNHDA and SQIVND (reference sequence). The CDR3 has 14 residues. V lost 6 bases and J lost 3, with 12 bases in between. The DNA of the CDR3 is TGTGCCAGTAGGGCCGGACATTCCAATCAGCCCCAGCATTTT. As protein: CASRAGHSNQPQHF.

This chain uses TRBV29-1 with TRBJ1-1, with 9 bases identical to TRBD1. CDR1 and CDR2 (germline): SQVTM, ANQGSEA. With 6 bases clipped from V and 6 bases from J, the junction kept 5 bases outside the gene matches. This CDR3 contains 12 residues. The CDR3 DNA follows: TGCAGCGTCGGGACAGGGTTCCCTGAAGCTTTCTTT. It codes for CSVGTGFPEAFF.

The DNA of the CDR3 is TGCGCCAGCAGAGGGACTAGCGGGCCGGAGACCCAGTACTTC. This gives the protein CASRGTSGPETQYF. This chain uses TRBV10-2 with TRBJ2-5, with 12 bases lining up with TRBD2. V was clipped by 6 bases and J by 5 bases; unmatched bases: 4. The CDR3 is 14 residues long. In germline, CDR1 is WSHSY, CDR2 SAAADI.

The gene calls are TRBV28 and TRBJ2-2; maybe TRBD2 (6 bases). Trimming cost V 5 bases and J 4 bases, with 14 bases left between them. The germline V gene has CDR1 MDHEN and CDR2 SYDVKM. The CDR3 is made up of 15 amino acids. CDR3: CASSGPSEGTGELFF. The CDR3 bases are TGTGCCAGCAGTGGCCCGTCGGAGGGCACCGGGGAGCTGTTTTTT.

The J gene is TRBJ2-7, the V gene TRBV2; 10 nucleotides line up with TRBD1. The junction had 11 bases not matched to a gene; V was cut back by 6 bases and J by 9 bases. The CDR3 sequence is 14 residues long. Germline V CDR1 and CDR2: SNHLY, FYNNEI. The CDR3 bases are TGTGCCAGCAGCAAGACAGGGGGCTCGGGCGGGCAGTACTTC. Amino acid sequence: CASSKTGGSGGQYF.

This chain uses TRBV15 with TRBJ2-3; 9 bases align to TRBD2. This CDR3 contains 16 residues. In germline, CDR1 is LNHNV, CDR2 YYDKDF (reference sequence). V lost 0 bases to trimming and J lost 4 bases; unmatched junction nucleotides: 5. This CDR3 reads CATSRDRAGGPDTQYF. The CDR3 DNA reads TGTGCCACCAGCAGAGATAGGGCGGGAGGGCCAGATACGCAGTATTTT. Based on the CDR3 plus reference TRBV15 and TRBJ2-3, the full variable domain is DAMVIQNPRYQVTQFGKPVTLSCSQTLNHNVMYWYQQKSSQAPKLLFHYYDKDFNNEADTPDNFQSRRPNTSFCFLDIRSPGLGDTAMYLCATSRDRAGGPDTQYFGPGTRLTVL.

Note on this clone: This CDR3 fails to terminate in the conserved phenylalanine or tryptophan, so it likely reflects a read error. No DNA is shown, since the ends of the CDR3 on it are uncertain; the CDR3 is the one TCRdb lists. This chain uses TRBV4-1 with TRBJ2-3; no DNA check was done on the table's D call, TRBD2. Counting both end residues, the CDR3 totals 9 amino acids. Germline V gene sequence: CDR1 MGHRA, CDR2 YSYEKL. This chain's CDR3 is CASSQGGEE.

The chain uses TRBV30 and TRBJ1-2, with 9 bases fitting TRBD1. Trimming removed 3 bases from V and 4 bases from J; junction bases left unmatched: 3. Germline V gene sequence: CDR1 GTSNPN, CDR2 SVGIG (reference sequence). The CDR3 has 13 amino acids. The CDR3 sequence: CAWRDRGFYGYTF. The CDR3 DNA sequence: TGTGCCTGGAGGGACAGGGGTTTCTATGGCTACACCTTC. Full variable domain (rest looked up from reference TRBV30 and TRBJ1-2): SQTIHQWPATLVQPVGSPLSLECTVEGTSNPNLYWYRQAAGRGLQLLFYSVGIGQISSEVPQNLSASRPQDRQFILSSKKLLLSDSGFYLCAWRDRGFYGYTFGSGTRLTVV.

The chain uses TRBV9 and TRBJ2-2; D remains ambiguous. The CDR3 runs 16 residues. In germline, CDR1 is SGDLS, CDR2 YYNGEE. Trimming removed 0 bases at V and 7 bases at J, with 16 bases between. DNA of the CDR3: TGTGCCAGCAGCGTAGTCCGGGTTCCGAACGGCGGGGAGCTGTTTTTT. This encodes CASSVVRVPNGGELFF. Based on the CDR3 plus reference TRBV9 and TRBJ2-2, the full variable domain is DSGVTQTPKHLITATGQRVTLRCSPRSGDLSVYWYQQSLDQGLQFLIQYYNGEERAKGNILERFSAQQFPDLHSELNLSSLELGDSALYFCASSVVRVPNGGELFFGEGSRLTVL.

The genes are TRBV4-3 and TRBJ1-1, with D unclear. Trimming left V 0 bases short and J 11 bases short, with 7 bases between. This CDR3 contains 11 residues. Germline loops: CDR1 LGHNA, CDR2 YSLEER. The CDR3 nucleotides read TGCGCCAGCAGCCAAGATTCGCGGGCTTTCTTT. Protein sequence: CASSQDSRAFF.

This chain joins TRBV4-3 and TRBJ1-2; 9 nucleotides match TRBD1. Trimming cost V 3 bases and J 6 bases; bases outside gene matches: 14. Germline CDR1 reads LGHNA; CDR2 reads YSLEER. This CDR3 has 17 residues. CDR3 nucleotide sequence: TGCGCCAGCAGCCAGGGAATTCACAGGGGGCTGGAGAATGGCTACACCTTC. This sequence encodes CASSQGIHRGLENGYTF.

This chain uses TRBV9 with TRBJ1-3; D gene ambiguous. The germline V gene has CDR1 SGDLS and CDR2 YYNGEE. Trimming shortened V by 0 bases and J by 0 bases, and 13 bases separated the two germline ends. The length of the CDR3 is 17 residues. The CDR3 sequence is CASSVDPTGSSGNTIYF. DNA of the CDR3: TGTGCCAGCAGCGTAGATCCGACGGGAAGCTCTGGAAACACCATATATTTT.

The gene calls are TRBV4-3 and TRBJ2-7, with D possibly matching TRBD1 (6 bases). Germline lookup yields CDR1 LGHNA and CDR2 YSLEER. The CDR3 contains 15 residues. V lost 3 bases and J lost 1, with 13 bases in between. The CDR3 DNA reads TGCGCCAGCAGCCACCAACGGACAGTTTCCTACGAGCAGTACTTC. Residues: CASSHQRTVSYEQYF.

CDR3 amino acids: CASSLARQSSYNSPLHF. As DNA, the CDR3 is TGTGCCAGCAGCTTGGCGCGACAGAGCTCCTATAATTCACCCCTCCACTTT. The chain carries TRBV5-6 and TRBJ1-6; D may be TRBD1 (5 bases). The V gene's germline CDR1 is SGHDT and CDR2 YYEEEE. The V and J ends lost 0 bases and 0 bases respectively, with 10 bases between them. The CDR3 loop spans 17 amino acids.

The V call is TRBV7-2, the J call TRBJ2-7; D is possibly TRBD2 (6 bases). The CDR3 sequence is 16 residues long. Germline lookup yields CDR1 SGHTA and CDR2 FQGNSA. V was shortened by 1 base and J by 3 bases, with 16 bases between the two germline ends. CDR3 nucleotides: TGTGCCAGCAGCTTAGTAGTGGGCGGGACCCTCTACGAGCAGTACTTC. It encodes CASSLVVGGTLYEQYF. The full variable domain, with the rest looked up from reference TRBV7-2 and TRBJ2-7, is GAGVSQSPSNKVTEKGKDVELRCDPISGHTALYWYRQSLGQGLEFLIYFQGNSAPDKSGLPSDRFSAERTGGSVSTLTIQRTQQEDSAVYLCASSLVVGGTLYEQYFGPGTRLTVT.